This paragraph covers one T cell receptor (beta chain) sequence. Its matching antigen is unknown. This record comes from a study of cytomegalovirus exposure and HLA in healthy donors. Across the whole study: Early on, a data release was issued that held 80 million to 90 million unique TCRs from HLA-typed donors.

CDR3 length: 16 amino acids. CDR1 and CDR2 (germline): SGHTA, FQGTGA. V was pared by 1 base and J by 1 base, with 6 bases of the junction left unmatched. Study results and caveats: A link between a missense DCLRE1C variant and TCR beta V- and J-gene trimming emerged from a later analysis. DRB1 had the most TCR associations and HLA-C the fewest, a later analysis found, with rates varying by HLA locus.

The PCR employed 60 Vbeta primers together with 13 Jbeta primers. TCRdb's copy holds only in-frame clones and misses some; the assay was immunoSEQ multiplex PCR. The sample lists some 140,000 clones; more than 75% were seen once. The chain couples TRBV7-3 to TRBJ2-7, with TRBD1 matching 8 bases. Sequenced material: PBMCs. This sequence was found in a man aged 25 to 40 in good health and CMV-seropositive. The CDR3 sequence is CASSLNPRTGSYEQYF. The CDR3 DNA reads TGTGCCAGCAGCTTAAATCCTAGGACAGGGTCCTACGAGCAGTACTTC.